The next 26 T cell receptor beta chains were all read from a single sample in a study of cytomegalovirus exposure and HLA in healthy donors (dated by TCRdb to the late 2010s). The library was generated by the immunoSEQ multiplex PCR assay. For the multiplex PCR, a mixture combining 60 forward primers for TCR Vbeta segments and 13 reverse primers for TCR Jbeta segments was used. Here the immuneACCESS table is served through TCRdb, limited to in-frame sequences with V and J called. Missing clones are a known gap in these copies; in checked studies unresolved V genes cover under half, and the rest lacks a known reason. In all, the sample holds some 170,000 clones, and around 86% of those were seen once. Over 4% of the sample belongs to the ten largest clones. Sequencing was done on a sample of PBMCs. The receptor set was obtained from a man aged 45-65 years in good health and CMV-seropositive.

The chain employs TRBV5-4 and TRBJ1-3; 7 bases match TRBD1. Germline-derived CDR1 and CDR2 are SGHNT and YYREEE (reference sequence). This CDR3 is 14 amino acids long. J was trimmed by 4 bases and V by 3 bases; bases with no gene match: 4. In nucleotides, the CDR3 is TGTGCCAGCAGCTCGAGGGGGCTCGGAAACACCATATATTTT. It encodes CASSSRGLGNTIYF.

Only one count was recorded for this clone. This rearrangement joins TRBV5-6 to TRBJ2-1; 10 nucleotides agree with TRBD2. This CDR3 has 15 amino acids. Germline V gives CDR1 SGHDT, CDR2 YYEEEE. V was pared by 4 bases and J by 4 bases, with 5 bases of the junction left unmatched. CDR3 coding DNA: TGTGCCAGCAGCGTACTAGCGGGGAAATACAATGAGCAGTTCTTC. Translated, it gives CASSVLAGKYNEQFF.

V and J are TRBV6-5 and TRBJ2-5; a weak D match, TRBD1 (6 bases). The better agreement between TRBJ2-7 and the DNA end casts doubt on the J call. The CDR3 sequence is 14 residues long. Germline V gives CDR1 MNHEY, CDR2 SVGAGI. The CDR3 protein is CASSYGQKSYEQYF. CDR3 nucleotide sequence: TGTGCCAGCAGTTATGGACAGAAAAGTTACGAGCAGTACTTC.

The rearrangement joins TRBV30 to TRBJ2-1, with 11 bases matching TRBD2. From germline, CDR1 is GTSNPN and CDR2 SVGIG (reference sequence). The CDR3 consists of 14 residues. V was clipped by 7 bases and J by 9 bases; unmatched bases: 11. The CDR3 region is CASFTSGSSVEQFF. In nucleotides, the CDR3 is TGTGCCTCGTTCACTAGCGGGAGCTCGGTTGAGCAGTTCTTC. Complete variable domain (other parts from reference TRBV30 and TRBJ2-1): SQTIHQWPATLVQPVGSPLSLECTVEGTSNPNLYWYRQAAGRGLQLLFYSVGIGQISSEVPQNLSASRPQDRQFILSSKKLLLSDSGFYLCASFTSGSSVEQFFGPGTRLTVL.

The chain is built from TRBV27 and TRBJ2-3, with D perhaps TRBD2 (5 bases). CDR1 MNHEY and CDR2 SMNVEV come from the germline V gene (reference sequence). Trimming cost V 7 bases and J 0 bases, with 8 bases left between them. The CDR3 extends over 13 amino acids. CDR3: CASKRYSTDTQYF. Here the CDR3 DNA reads TGTGCCAGCAAGCGGTATAGCACAGATACGCAGTATTTT.

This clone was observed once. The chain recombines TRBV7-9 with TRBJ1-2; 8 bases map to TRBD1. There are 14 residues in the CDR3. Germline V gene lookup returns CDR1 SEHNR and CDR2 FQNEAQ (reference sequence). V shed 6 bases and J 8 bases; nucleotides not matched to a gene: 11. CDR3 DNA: TGTGCCAGCAGGCTAGGGGGGACAGGTTACGGCTACACCTTC. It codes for CASRLGGTGYGYTF.

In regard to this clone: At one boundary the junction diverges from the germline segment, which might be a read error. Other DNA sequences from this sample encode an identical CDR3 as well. The CDR3 here is CASSYGTSSHEQYF. The CDR3 DNA is TGCGCCAGCAGCTACGGGACTAGCTCCCACGAGCAGTACTTC. The chain links TRBV5-4 to TRBJ2-7; 9 bases match TRBD2. This CDR3 contains 14 residues. From germline, CDR1 is SGHNT and CDR2 YYREEE (reference sequence).

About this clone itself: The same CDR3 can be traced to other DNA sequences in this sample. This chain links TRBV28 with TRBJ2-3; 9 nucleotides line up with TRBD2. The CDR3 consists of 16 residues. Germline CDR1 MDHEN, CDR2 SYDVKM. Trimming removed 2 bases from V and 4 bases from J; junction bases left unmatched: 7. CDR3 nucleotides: TGTGCCAGCAGTTTAAGGGGCGGGGGGGCGCCAGATACGCAGTATTTT. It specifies CASSLRGGGAPDTQYF.

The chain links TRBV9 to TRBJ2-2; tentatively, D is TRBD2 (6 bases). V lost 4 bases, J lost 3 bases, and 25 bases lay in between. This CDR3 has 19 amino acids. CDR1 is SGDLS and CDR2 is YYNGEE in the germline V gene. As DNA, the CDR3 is TGTGCCAGCAGCACCCCCTTATACGGCCGGGGGAGACACACCGGGGAGCTGTTTTTT. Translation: CASSTPLYGRGRHTGELFF.

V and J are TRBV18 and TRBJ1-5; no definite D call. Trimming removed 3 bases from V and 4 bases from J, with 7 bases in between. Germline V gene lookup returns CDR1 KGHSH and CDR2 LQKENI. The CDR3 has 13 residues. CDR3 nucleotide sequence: TGTGCCAGCTCACCGGCAAAAAATCAGCCCCAGCATTTT. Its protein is CASSPAKNQPQHF.

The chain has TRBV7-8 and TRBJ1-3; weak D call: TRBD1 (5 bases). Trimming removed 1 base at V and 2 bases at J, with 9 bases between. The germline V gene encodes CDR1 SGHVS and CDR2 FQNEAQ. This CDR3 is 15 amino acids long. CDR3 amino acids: CASSLVGGTGNTIYF. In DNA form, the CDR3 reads TGTGCCAGCAGCTTAGTGGGGGGGACTGGAAACACCATATATTTT.

CDR3 in DNA: TGTGCCAGCAAGTCGGGATCAAACAGGGGAAGGGGCAATCAGCCCCAGCATTTT. Amino acid sequence: CASKSGSNRGRGNQPQHF. V and J are TRBV11-1 and TRBJ1-5, with 7 bases lining up with TRBD1. The CDR3 totals 18 residues. The germline V gene has CDR1 SGHAT and CDR2 FQDESV (reference sequence). V lost 7 bases and J lost 2; bases outside the gene matches: 17.

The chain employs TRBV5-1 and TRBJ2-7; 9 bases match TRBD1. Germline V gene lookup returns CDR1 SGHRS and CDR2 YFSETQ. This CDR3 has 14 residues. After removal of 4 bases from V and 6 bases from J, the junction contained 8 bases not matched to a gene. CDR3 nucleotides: TGCGCCAGCAGCCCGGGACAGGGAGGGGGCGAGCAGTACTTC. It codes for CASSPGQGGGEQYF.

The CDR3 nucleotides read TGTGCCAGCAGTGCGGGGGGCGGAACAGATACGCAGTATTTT. Encoded protein: CASSAGGGTDTQYF. The J gene is TRBJ2-3, the V gene TRBV2, with D maybe TRBD2 (7 bases). CDR1 and CDR2 from the germline V gene are SNHLY and FYNNEI. Trimming pared 4 bases from V and 3 bases from J, leaving 11 bases between. The CDR3 has 14 amino acids.

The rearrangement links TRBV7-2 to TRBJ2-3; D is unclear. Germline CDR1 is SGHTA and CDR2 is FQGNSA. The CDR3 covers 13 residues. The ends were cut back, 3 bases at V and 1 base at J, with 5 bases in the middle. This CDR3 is CASSFVGTDTQYF. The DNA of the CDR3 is TGTGCCAGCAGCTTTGTAGGCACAGATACGCAGTATTTT.

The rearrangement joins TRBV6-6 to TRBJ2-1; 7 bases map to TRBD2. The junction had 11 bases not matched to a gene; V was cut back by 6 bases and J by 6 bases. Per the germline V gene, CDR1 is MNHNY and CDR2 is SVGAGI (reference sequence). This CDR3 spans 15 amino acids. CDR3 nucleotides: TGTGCCAGCAGCCCCCTGGCGGGGGTAGGCAATGAGCAGTTCTTC. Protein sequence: CASSPLAGVGNEQFF.

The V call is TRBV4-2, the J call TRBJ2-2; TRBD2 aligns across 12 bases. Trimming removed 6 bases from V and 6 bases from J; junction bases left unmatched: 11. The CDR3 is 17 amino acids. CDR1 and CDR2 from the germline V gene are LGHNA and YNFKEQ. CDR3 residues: CASRGGRLAGAAGELFF. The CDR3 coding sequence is TGTGCCAGCAGAGGGGGGCGACTAGCGGGGGCGGCCGGGGAGCTGTTTTTT.

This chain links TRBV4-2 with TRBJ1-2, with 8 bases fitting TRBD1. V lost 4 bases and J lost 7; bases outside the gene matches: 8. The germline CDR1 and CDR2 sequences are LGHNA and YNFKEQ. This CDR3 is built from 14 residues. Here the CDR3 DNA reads TGTGCCAGCAGCCTCTTGACAGGGGCAAGTGGCTACACCTTC. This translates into CASSLLTGASGYTF.

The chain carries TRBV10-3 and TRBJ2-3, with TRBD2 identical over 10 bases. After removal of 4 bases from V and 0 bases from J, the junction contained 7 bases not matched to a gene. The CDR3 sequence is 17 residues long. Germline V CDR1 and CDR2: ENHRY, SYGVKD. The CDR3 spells CAISAVAGGRSTDTQYF. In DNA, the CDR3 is TGTGCCATCAGTGCGGTAGCGGGAGGTCGTAGCACAGATACGCAGTATTTT.

The CDR3 nucleotides read TGTGCCAGCAGTGAAGCAGTAGGACAGATTCAAGGCTACACCTTC. Translating gives CASSEAVGQIQGYTF. The gene calls are TRBV2 and TRBJ1-2, with D maybe TRBD1 (6 bases). The CDR3 is 15 residues long. The germline CDR1 and CDR2 sequences are SNHLY and FYNNEI. The V end was cut by 0 bases, the J end by 8 bases, with 16 bases between.

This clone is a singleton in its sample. The CDR3 nucleotides read TGCGCCAGCAGCACCGCCACCGCGGGGGATGGCTACACCTTC. It encodes CASSTATAGDGYTF. V usage is TRBV5-1 and J usage is TRBJ1-2, with TRBD1 as a possible D gene (5 bases). The CDR3 has 14 amino acids. Germline V gene data show CDR1 as SGHRS and CDR2 as YFSETQ. The V and J ends lost 4 bases and 6 bases respectively, with 16 bases between them.

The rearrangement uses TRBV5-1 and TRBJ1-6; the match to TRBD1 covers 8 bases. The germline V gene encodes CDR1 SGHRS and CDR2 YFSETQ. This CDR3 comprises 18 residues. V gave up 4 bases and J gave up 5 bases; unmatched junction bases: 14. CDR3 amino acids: CASSPGQAGSINNSPLHF. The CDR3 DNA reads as TGCGCCAGCAGCCCGGGACAGGCCGGGTCCATCAATAATTCACCCCTCCACTTT.

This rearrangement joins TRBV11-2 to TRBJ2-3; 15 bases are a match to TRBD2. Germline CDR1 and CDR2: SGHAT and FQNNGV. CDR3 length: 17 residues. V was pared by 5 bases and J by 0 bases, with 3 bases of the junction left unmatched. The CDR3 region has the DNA TGTGCCAGCAGCCCAGGACTAGCGGGGGGGAGCACAGATACGCAGTATTTT. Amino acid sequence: CASSPGLAGGSTDTQYF.

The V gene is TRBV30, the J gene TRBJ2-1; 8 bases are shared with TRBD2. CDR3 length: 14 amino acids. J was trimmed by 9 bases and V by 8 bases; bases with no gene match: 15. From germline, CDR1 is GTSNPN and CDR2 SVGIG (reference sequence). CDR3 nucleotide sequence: TGTGCCAGAGGAAGGGTAGCGGGGAGCCGTGAGCAGTTCTTC. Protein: CARGRVAGSREQFF.

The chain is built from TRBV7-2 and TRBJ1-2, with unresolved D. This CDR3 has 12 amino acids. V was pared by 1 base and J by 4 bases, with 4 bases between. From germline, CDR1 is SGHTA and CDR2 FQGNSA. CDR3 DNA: TGTGCCAGCAGCTTAGGGAGCTATGGCTACACCTTC. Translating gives CASSLGSYGYTF.

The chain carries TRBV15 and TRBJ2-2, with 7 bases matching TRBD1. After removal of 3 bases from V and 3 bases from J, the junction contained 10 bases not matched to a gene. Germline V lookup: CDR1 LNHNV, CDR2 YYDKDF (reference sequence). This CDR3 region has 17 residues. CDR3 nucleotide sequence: TGTGCCACCAGCAGGAGGTTCCGGGACAGACACACCGGGGAGCTGTTTTTT. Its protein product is CATSRRFRDRHTGELFF.